These T cell receptor beta chains were read from a single sample in a study of shared clonotypes between healthy human individuals. The data were produced by immunoSEQ multiplex PCR, yet TCRdb's version contains in-frame clones alone and is incomplete. Of some 2,000,000 clones listed, roughly 95% are singletons. The source material was naive CD4+ T cells sorted from blood. The receptor source for this set is a man younger than 35 in good health. The CDR3 runs from the conserved cysteine through the conserved F or W. The order of the fields is clone size, V gene, D gene, J gene, CDR3 protein, CDR3 DNA. A D gene is named only where the DNA matches it firmly. A row's size may be missing; if present it is once, few, many or a size class.

size: .; V: TRBV6-5; D: TRBD2; J: TRBJ2-5; CDR3: CASSRPGGRGETQYF; DNA: TGTGCCAGCAGCCGCCCCGGCGGGAGGGGGGAGACCCAGTACTTC
size: .; V: TRBV7-2; D: TRBD2; J: TRBJ2-1; CDR3: CASSFDSTSGYNEQFF; DNA: TGTGCCAGCAGCTTCGACTCGACTAGCGGTTACAATGAGCAGTTCTTC
size: once; V: TRBV5-4; D: .; J: TRBJ2-3; CDR3: CASSLAVGTDTQYF; DNA: TGTGCCAGCAGCTTGGCGGTCGGCACAGATACGCAGTATTTT
size: .; V: TRBV5-8; D: .; J: TRBJ2-4; CDR3: CASSFFLGEGAKNIQYF; DNA: TGTGCCAGCAGCTTTTTCTTGGGGGAAGGGGCCAAAAACATTCAGTACTTC
size: few; V: TRBV19; D: .; J: TRBJ1-6; CDR3: CASSRVGSNSPLHF; DNA: TGTGCCAGTAGTAGGGTGGGAAGCAATTCACCCCTCCACTTT
size: .; V: TRBV18; D: .; J: TRBJ1-2; CDR3: CASSPPGNYGYTF; DNA: TGTGCCAGCTCACCACCCGGGAACTATGGCTACACCTTC
size: .; V: TRBV6-6; D: .; J: TRBJ1-1; CDR3: CASTSAMGTEAFF; DNA: TGTGCCAGCACCTCCGCGATGGGGACTGAAGCTTTCTTT
size: .; V: TRBV11-2; D: TRBD2; J: TRBJ2-1; CDR3: CASSNRREALYNEQFF; DNA: TGTGCCAGCAGTAACCGGCGGGAGGCCTTATACAATGAGCAGTTCTTC
size: .; V: TRBV7-9; D: .; J: TRBJ2-7; CDR3: CATQGDYEQYF; DNA: TGTGCCACGCAGGGTGACTACGAGCAGTACTTC
size: .; V: TRBV18; D: .; J: TRBJ1-6; CDR3: CASSRTPDSPLHF; DNA: TGTGCCAGCTCAAGGACGCCAGATTCACCCCTCCACTTT
size: .; V: TRBV5-4; D: TRBD2; J: TRBJ2-7; CDR3: CASSLSSGGGTYEQYF; DNA: TGTGCCAGCAGCTTGAGCAGCGGCGGGGGGACCTACGAGCAGTACTTC
size: .; V: TRBV15; D: .; J: TRBJ1-6; CDR3: CATSSTTGTFNSPLHF; DNA: TGTGCCACCAGCAGCACAACCGGGACCTTTAATTCACCCCTCCACTTT
size: .; V: TRBV13; D: TRBD2; J: TRBJ2-5; CDR3: CASSSGLAGAKETQYF; DNA: TGTGCCAGCAGCTCCGGACTAGCGGGAGCCAAGGAGACCCAGTACTTC
size: .; V: TRBV6-6; D: TRBD1; J: TRBJ2-7; CDR3: CASRPGTGASYEQYF; DNA: TGTGCCAGCAGGCCCGGGACAGGCGCTTCCTACGAGCAGTACTTC
size: .; V: TRBV6-1; D: TRBD2; J: TRBJ2-3; CDR3: CASSEVGGGTTDTQYF; DNA: TGTGCCAGCAGTGAAGTTGGCGGGGGGACCACAGATACGCAGTATTTT
size: .; V: TRBV19; D: TRBD1; J: TRBJ2-7; CDR3: CASSGGYEQYF; DNA: TGTGCCAGTTCAGGGGGATACGAGCAGTACTTC
size: few; V: TRBV5-1; D: .; J: TRBJ2-5; CDR3: CASSPTGPETQYF; DNA: TGCGCCAGCAGCCCCACGGGGCCAGAGACCCAGTACTTC
size: .; V: TRBV29-1; D: .; J: TRBJ1-1; CDR3: CSVVRDNTEAFF; DNA: TGCAGCGTAGTAAGGGATAACACTGAAGCTTTCTTT
size: .; V: TRBV30; D: TRBD1; J: TRBJ1-2; CDR3: CAWSGKQGAPYGYTF; DNA: TGTGCCTGGAGTGGGAAACAGGGGGCACCTTATGGCTACACCTTC
size: once; V: TRBV21-1; D: .; J: TRBJ2-5; CDR3: CASSKTDQETQYF; DNA: TGTGCCAGCAGCAAAACGGACCAAGAGACCCAGTACTTC
size: .; V: TRBV6-6; D: TRBD1; J: TRBJ2-2; CDR3: CASSPDRAATGELFF; DNA: TGTGCCAGCAGCCCCGACAGGGCGGCCACCGGGGAGCTGTTTTTT
size: .; V: TRBV7-2; D: TRBD2; J: TRBJ2-5; CDR3: CASSSSSGGVATQYF; DNA: TGTGCCAGCAGCAGCTCTAGCGGGGGGGTCGCGACCCAGTACTTC
size: .; V: TRBV7-8; D: TRBD2; J: TRBJ2-5; CDR3: CASSFAGLAQETQYF; DNA: TGTGCCAGCAGCTTTGCAGGACTAGCACAAGAGACCCAGTACTTC
size: .; V: TRBV7-6; D: .; J: TRBJ2-5; CDR3: CASSLPTGQETQYF; DNA: TGTGCCAGCAGCCTTCCGACAGGTCAAGAGACCCAGTACTTC
size: .; V: TRBV4-1; D: TRBD2; J: TRBJ2-1; CDR3: CASSQVLAGVIWYEQFF; DNA: TGCGCCAGCAGCCAAGTACTAGCGGGAGTTATCTGGTATGAGCAGTTCTTC
size: .; V: TRBV13; D: TRBD2; J: TRBJ2-7; CDR3: CASEPGGRSSYEQYF; DNA: TGTGCCAGCGAACCGGGGGGTAGATCCTCCTACGAGCAGTACTTC
size: once; V: TRBV7-2; D: .; J: TRBJ1-4; CDR3: CASSLVRGSSEKLFF; DNA: TGTGCCAGCAGCTTAGTAAGGGGGTCCAGCGAAAAACTGTTTTTT
size: .; V: TRBV10-3; D: TRBD1; J: TRBJ2-2; CDR3: CAISDPDGQGMTGELFF; DNA: TGTGCCATCAGTGACCCCGACGGACAGGGTATGACCGGGGAGCTGTTTTTT
size: .; V: TRBV7-2; D: .; J: TRBJ2-7; CDR3: CASSLGWRGEQYF; DNA: TGTGCCAGCAGCTTGGGCTGGCGCGGCGAGCAGTACTTC
size: .; V: TRBV2; D: .; J: TRBJ1-2; CDR3: CASNRQDTNYGYTF; DNA: TGTGCCAGTAATAGGCAGGATACTAACTATGGCTACACCTTC
size: .; V: TRBV4-3; D: TRBD2; J: TRBJ2-1; CDR3: CASSHRTSGRWGEQFF; DNA: TGCGCCAGCAGCCATCGGACTAGCGGGAGGTGGGGTGAGCAGTTCTTC
size: .; V: TRBV6-5; D: .; J: TRBJ1-6; CDR3: CASSPQTLDNSPLHF; DNA: TGTGCCAGCAGCCCGCAGACATTGGATAATTCACCCCTCCACTTT
size: once; V: TRBV2; D: .; J: TRBJ1-4; CDR3: CASSEAQGFGKLFF; DNA: TGTGCCAGCAGTGAAGCGCAGGGATTTGGAAAACTGTTTTTT
size: .; V: TRBV20-1; D: .; J: TRBJ2-7; CDR3: CSAEILGRQYF; DNA: TGCAGTGCCGAGATATTGGGGAGGCAGTACTTC
size: .; V: TRBV6-1; D: .; J: TRBJ1-2; CDR3: CATTRVREVNYGYTF; DNA: TGTGCCACCACCAGAGTCCGGGAGGTGAACTATGGCTACACCTTC